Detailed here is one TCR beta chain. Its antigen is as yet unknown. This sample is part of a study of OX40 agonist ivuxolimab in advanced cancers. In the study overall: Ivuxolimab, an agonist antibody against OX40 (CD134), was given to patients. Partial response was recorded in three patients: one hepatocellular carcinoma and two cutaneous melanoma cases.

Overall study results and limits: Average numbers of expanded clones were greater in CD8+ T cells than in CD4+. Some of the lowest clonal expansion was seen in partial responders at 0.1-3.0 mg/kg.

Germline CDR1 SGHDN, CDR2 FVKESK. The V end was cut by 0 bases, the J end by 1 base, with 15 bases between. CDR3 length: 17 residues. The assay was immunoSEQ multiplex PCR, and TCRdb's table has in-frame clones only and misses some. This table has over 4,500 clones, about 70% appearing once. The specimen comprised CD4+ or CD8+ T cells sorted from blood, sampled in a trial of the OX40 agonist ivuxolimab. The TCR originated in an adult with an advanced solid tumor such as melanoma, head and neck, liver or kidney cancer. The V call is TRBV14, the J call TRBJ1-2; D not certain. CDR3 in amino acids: CASSQDRRSPFNYGYTF. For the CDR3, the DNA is TGTGCCAGCAGCCAAGATAGGAGGTCACCTTTTAACTATGGCTACACCTTC.